This T cell receptor beta chain comes out of a study of response to subunit inactivated influenza vaccine. This clonotype appeared a few times. CDR1 and CDR2 (germline): DFQATT, SNEGSKA (reference sequence). The CDR3 has 13 residues. Trimming removed 5 bases from V and 4 bases from J, with 15 bases in between. MiXCR was run by TCRdb on the RT-PCR reads, yielding one entry per CDR3 protein. The table shows roughly 620,000 distinct CDR3 sequences, with about 11% occurring only once. The same sample was also studied in work on T cells expressing NK-cell markers. From that second work: TCR beta cDNA was generated via 5'RACE template switching incorporating UMIs. The TCR beta repertoires originated in sorted CD3+CD56+NKG2C+, CD3+CD56+NKG2C- and CD3+CD56-NKG2C+ T cells.

The sequencing used PBMCs from blood, collected on the day of vaccination. This receptor was taken from a man aged 45-60 years who received an inactivated influenza vaccine. V and J are TRBV20-1 and TRBJ2-7; D is tentatively TRBD1 or TRBD2 (7 bases each). The CDR3 DNA reads as TGCAGTGCTCAGGGGGGGCCCGTTTACGAGCAGTACTTC. Protein product: CSAQGGPVYEQYF.